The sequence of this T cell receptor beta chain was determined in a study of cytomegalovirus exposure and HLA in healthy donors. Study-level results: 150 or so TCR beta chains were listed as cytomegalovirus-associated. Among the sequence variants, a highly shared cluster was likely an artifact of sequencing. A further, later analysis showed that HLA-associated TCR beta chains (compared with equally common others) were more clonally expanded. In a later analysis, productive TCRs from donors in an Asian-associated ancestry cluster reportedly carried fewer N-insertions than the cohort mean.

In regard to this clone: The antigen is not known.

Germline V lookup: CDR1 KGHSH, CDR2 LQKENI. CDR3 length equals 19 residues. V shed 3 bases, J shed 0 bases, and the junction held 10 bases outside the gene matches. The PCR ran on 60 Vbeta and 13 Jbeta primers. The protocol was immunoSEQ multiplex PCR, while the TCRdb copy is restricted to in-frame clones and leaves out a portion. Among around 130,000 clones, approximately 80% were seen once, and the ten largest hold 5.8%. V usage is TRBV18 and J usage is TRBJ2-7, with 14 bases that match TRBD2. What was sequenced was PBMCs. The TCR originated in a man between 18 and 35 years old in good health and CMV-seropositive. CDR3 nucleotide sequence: TGTGCCAGCTCACCTAGCCTGGGACTAGCGGGAGATTACTCCTACGAGCAGTACTTC. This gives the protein CASSPSLGLAGDYSYEQYF.